What follows are 13 T cell receptor beta chains derived from one specimen sequenced in a study of early T cells in non-severe SARS-CoV-2 infection. TCRdb reprocessed the 5' RACE reads with MiXCR, giving one entry per CDR3 protein. The sample contains about 64,000 distinct CDR3 sequences, 20% to 25% of which appear only once. The starting material was whole blood, obtained at baseline. These receptors were taken from an adult who was a healthcare worker with PCR-confirmed SARS-CoV-2 infection or an uninfected control (not recorded which).

This clonotype has a count of ten or more. The rearrangement uses TRBV5-1 and TRBJ2-7, with TRBD1 matching over 9 bases. Germline-derived CDR1 and CDR2 are SGHRS and YFSETQ. The CDR3 covers 17 residues. V shed 1 base, J shed 2 bases, and the junction held 10 bases outside the gene matches. The CDR3 DNA reads TGCGCCAGCAGCTTGAACCCACACCGGGACAGGGCCTACGAGCAGTACTTC. It specifies CASSLNPHRDRAYEQYF.

This clonotype has more than one count but fewer than ten. The chain couples TRBV19 to TRBJ1-4, with no clear D. V lost 8 bases and J 3 bases, leaving 13 bases between the germline ends. This CDR3 has 14 residues. Germline values: CDR1 LNHDA, CDR2 SQIVND (reference sequence). In nucleotides, the CDR3 is TGTGCCAGTCGCCCAATGGGTGCTAATGAAAAACTGTTTTTT. Its protein is CASRPMGANEKLFF.

In this sample, this clonotype turned up many times. The V call is TRBV12-3 or TRBV12-4, the J call TRBJ1-4; the D gene is possibly TRBD1 (6 bases). V was pared by 3 bases and J by 7 bases, with 15 bases between. The CDR3 loop spans 15 amino acids. The chain's CDR3 is CASSFIPGASEKLFF. CDR3 nucleotides: TGTGCCAGCAGTTTTATACCGGGGGCGAGTGAAAAACTGTTTTTT.

The chain links TRBV11-1 to TRBJ2-5, with TRBD2 matching over 7 bases. Germline CDR1 and CDR2: SGHAT and FQDESV (reference sequence). The trim removed 5 bases at V and 5 bases at J, leaving 5 bases unmatched. The CDR3 has 13 amino acids. CDR3 loop: CASSQTSEETQYF. The CDR3, as DNA: TGTGCCAGCAGCCAAACTAGCGAGGAGACCCAGTACTTC.

This clonotype occurred a few times. J is TRBJ2-2 and V is TRBV3-1; possibly TRBD1 for D (6 bases). Germline lookup yields CDR1 LGHDT and CDR2 YNNKEL (reference sequence). V shed 6 bases and J shed 5 bases, with 13 bases lying between them. This CDR3 region has 14 residues. This CDR3 is CASSPGQRTGELFF. As DNA, the CDR3 is TGTGCCAGCAGTCCCGGACAGAGAACCGGGGAGCTGTTTTTT.

This clonotype has a single count. The V gene is TRBV3-1, the J gene TRBJ1-1; D call uncertain. V was cut by 2 bases and J by 0 bases, with 10 bases left in between. Germline V CDR1 and CDR2: LGHDT, YNNKEL (reference sequence). CDR3 length: 15 amino acids. CDR3 region: CASSQNSAVNTEAFF. As DNA, the CDR3 is TGTGCCAGCAGCCAAAATTCCGCAGTGAACACTGAAGCTTTCTTT. Supplemented by reference TRBV3-1 and TRBJ1-1, the full variable domain reads DTAVSQTPKYLVTQMGNDKSIKCEQNLGHDTMYWYKQDSKKFLKIMFSYNNKELIINETVPNRFSPKSPDKAHLNLHINSLELGDSAVYFCASSQNSAVNTEAFFGQGTRLTVV.

This sequence joins TRBV3-1 and TRBJ1-6; TRBD1 aligns across 7 bases. The CDR3 length is 14 residues. V lost 5 bases to trimming and J lost 7 bases; unmatched junction nucleotides: 5. Per germline, CDR1 LGHDT and CDR2 YNNKEL (reference sequence). CDR3 nucleotides: TGTGCCAGCAGCTCCGGGACAGAGAATTCACCCCTCCACTTT. Protein: CASSSGTENSPLHF.

This sequence joins TRBV12-3 or TRBV12-4 and TRBJ1-3; D not certain. The CDR3 extends over 14 amino acids. V was trimmed by 5 bases and J by 0 bases, leaving 8 bases between them. The CDR3 sequence is CASSAAGSGNTIYF. The CDR3 DNA reads TGTGCCAGCAGTGCGGCAGGCTCTGGAAACACCATATATTTT.

This clonotype was found a few times. This chain links TRBV10-3 with TRBJ2-1, with 9 bases identical to TRBD2. The CDR3 spans 15 residues. V gave up 3 bases and J gave up 9 bases; unmatched junction bases: 9. Germline V lookup: CDR1 ENHRY, CDR2 SYGVKD. The CDR3: CAISEPSGTRAEQFF. The CDR3 DNA follows: TGTGCCATCAGTGAACCTAGCGGGACTCGAGCTGAGCAGTTCTTC.

The sample holds a few counts of this clonotype. The chain is built from TRBV24-1 and TRBJ2-3, with TRBD2 matching 7 bases. Germline CDR1 and CDR2: KGHDR and SFDVKD. The CDR3 contains 13 residues. Trimming took 4 bases from V and 5 from J; bases not matched to a gene: 2. The chain's CDR3 is CATSDASGDTQYF. CDR3 nucleotides: TGTGCCACCAGTGACGCTAGCGGAGATACGCAGTATTTT.

This clonotype has ten or more counts. The chain combines TRBV30 with TRBJ2-3, with D hard to call. V was trimmed by 5 bases and J by 4 bases, leaving 10 bases between them. The germline V gene has CDR1 GTSNPN and CDR2 SVGIG (reference sequence). CDR3 length: 12 amino acids. This CDR3 is CAWGPQADTQYF. The CDR3 DNA reads TGTGCCTGGGGACCCCAGGCAGATACGCAGTATTTT.

The chain carries TRBV6-6 and TRBJ1-1; tentative D call: TRBD1 (5 bases). This CDR3 has 14 residues. V dropped 5 bases and J dropped 3 bases, with 13 bases sitting between them. Germline V gives CDR1 MNHNY, CDR2 SVGAGI (reference sequence). Here the CDR3 reads CASSLADSYTEAFF. Here the CDR3 DNA reads TGTGCCAGCAGTCTGGCCGACAGTTACACTGAAGCTTTCTTT.

The V gene is TRBV9, the J gene TRBJ2-5, with 8 bases lining up with TRBD1. The V gene end was trimmed by 6 bases and the J gene end by 2 bases; junction bases not matched to a gene: 6. This CDR3 is 14 amino acids long. Per germline, CDR1 SGDLS and CDR2 YYNGEE. The DNA for the CDR3 is TGTGCCAGCAACGAACAGGGGGTGCAAGAGACCCAGTACTTC. Translation: CASNEQGVQETQYF.